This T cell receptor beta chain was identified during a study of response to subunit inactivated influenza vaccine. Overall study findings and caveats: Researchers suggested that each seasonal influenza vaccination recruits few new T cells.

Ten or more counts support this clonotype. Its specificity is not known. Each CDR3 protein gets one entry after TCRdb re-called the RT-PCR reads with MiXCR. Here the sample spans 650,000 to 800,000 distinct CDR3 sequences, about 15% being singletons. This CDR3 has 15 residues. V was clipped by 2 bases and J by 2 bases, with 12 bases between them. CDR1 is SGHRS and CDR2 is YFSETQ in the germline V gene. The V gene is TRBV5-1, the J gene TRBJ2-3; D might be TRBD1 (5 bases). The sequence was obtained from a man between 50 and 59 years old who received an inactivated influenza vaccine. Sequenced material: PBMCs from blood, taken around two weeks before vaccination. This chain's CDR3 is CASSLTGRYTDTQYF. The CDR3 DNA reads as TGCGCCAGCAGCTTAACAGGAAGGTACACAGATACGCAGTATTTT.